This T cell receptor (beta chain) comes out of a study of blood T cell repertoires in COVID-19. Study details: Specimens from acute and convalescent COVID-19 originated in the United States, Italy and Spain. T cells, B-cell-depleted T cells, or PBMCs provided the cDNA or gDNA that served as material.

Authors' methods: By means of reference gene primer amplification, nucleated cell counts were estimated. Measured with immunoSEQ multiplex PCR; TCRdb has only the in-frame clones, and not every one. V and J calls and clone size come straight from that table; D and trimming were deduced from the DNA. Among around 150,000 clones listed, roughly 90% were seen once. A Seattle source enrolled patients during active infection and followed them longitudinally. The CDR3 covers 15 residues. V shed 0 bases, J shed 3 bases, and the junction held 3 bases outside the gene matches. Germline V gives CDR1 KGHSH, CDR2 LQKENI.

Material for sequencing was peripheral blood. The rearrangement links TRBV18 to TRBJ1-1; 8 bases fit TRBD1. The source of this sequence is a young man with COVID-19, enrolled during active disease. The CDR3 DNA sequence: TGTGCCAGCTCACCACCGGGACAGGCAGACACTGAAGCTTTCTTT. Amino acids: CASSPPGQADTEAFF. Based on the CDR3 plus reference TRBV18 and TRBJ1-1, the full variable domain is NAGVMQNPRHLVRRRGQEARLRCSPMKGHSHVYWYRQLPEEGLKFMVYLQKENIIDESGMPKERFSAEFPKEGPSILRIQQVVRGDSAAYFCASSPPGQADTEAFFGQGTRLTVV.